This TCR beta chain comes out of a study of T cells in Graves' hyperthyroidism and ophthalmopathy. The study included ophthalmopathy patients with Clinical Activity Score at least 3, NOSPECS grade at least 4 and duration under 3 months. Diagnostic assessment was based on clinical symptoms, serum thyroxine and TRAb, thyroid ultrasound and orbital computed tomography. V was cut by 3 bases and J by 6 bases, with 12 bases left in between. Per germline, CDR1 MNHNS and CDR2 SASEGT. The CDR3 runs to 13 residues. This clonotype occurred a few times. Its antigen remains unknown. Authors of the study amplified TCR beta CDR3 regions from RNA transcripts. A first-round RT-PCR of the TCR CDR3 used the HTBI primer set. TCRdb ran MiXCR on the multiplex PCR reads and lists one entry per CDR3 protein. The sample shows approximately 570,000 distinct CDR3 sequences, just under 20% of them seen only once. Study-wide results and caveats: Expanded thyroid clonotypes (above 0.001) were mostly also found in blood.

The TCR sequence derives from a man aged 35-49 years with Graves' ophthalmopathy. The rearrangement links TRBV6-1 to TRBJ2-7; D is perhaps TRBD1 (6 bases). The sample comprised blood. CDR3 region: CASSDQGFGEQYF. CDR3 in DNA: TGTGCCAGCAGTGACCAGGGGTTTGGCGAGCAGTACTTC.